Below, one TCR beta chain is given with its context. The source of the sample is a study of blood T cell repertoires in COVID-19. Looking at the study overall: From the United States, Italy and Spain came samples of acute and convalescent COVID-19. T cells, B-cell-depleted T cells, or PBMCs provided the cDNA or gDNA that served as material.

The CDR3 loop spans 16 amino acids. The J segment lost 5 bases and the V segment lost 4 bases, leaving 7 bases of the junction unmatched. Per the germline V gene, CDR1 is SGHDN and CDR2 is FVKESK. Enrolled during active infection, Seattle patients were then followed longitudinally. The data were produced by immunoSEQ multiplex PCR, yet TCRdb's version contains in-frame clones alone and is incomplete. The sample lists around 280,000 clones; about 88% were seen once. The V call is TRBV14, the J call TRBJ2-2, with TRBD1 identical over 10 bases. The sequence came from a woman aged 30 to 39 with COVID-19, enrolled during active disease. The sample comprised peripheral blood. The CDR3 bases are TGTGCCAGCAGCCGATTCCGGGACAGGGGAACCGGGGAGCTGTTTTTT. Residues: CASSRFRDRGTGELFF.